This paragraph covers one T cell receptor beta chain sequence. The target antigen is unknown. The data were taken from a study of shared clonotypes between healthy human individuals. V was pared by 2 bases and J by 6 bases, with 10 bases between. From germline, CDR1 is SGHVS and CDR2 FQNEAQ. CDR3 length: 14 residues. Sequencing was performed with immunoSEQ multiplex PCR; in TCRdb, only in-frame clones are kept and a portion is missing. The sample yields approximately 710,000 clones, 90% seen once. The CD8 memory fraction combined CD45RO+ cells with TemRA cells (CCR7-negative CD45RA+). General study findings and limits: The low donor count limited represented genetic and exposure-history diversity. An anticipated effect of sequencing depth on clonotype sharing among donors was recognized.

The chain carries TRBV7-8 and TRBJ1-4; weak D call: TRBD1 (6 bases). The receptor was isolated from a man aged 18-30 years in good health. Some clones in this sample may be carry-over from other donors' samples. Sample: memory CD8+ T cells from PBMCs. The subset is: CD45RO+ cells pooled with CCR7-negative TemRA cells. CDR3 in amino acids: CASSLMRGDEKLFF. In DNA form, the CDR3 reads TGTGCCAGCAGCTTAATGAGGGGGGATGAAAAACTGTTTTTT.